These T cell receptor beta chains were read from a single sample in a study of beta chain features in type 1 diabetes. The method was immunoSEQ multiplex PCR; TCRdb's version includes in-frame clones alone and lacks a portion of them. This sample yields under 800,000 clones, of which 15% to 18% are seen a single time; approximately 0.099% belongs to the top ten. The sequenced sample consisted of naive CD4+ T cells from blood. The receptors shown here come from a man between 18 and 29 years old in good health. The CDR3 runs from the conserved cysteine through the conserved F or W. D genes are given only for firm matches. Rows give clone size only sometimes, using once, few, many, or a class for an expanded clone.

d_call: TRBD1
j_call: TRBJ2-2
v_call: TRBV5-6
clone_size: few
cdr3_nt: TGTGCCAGCAGCTCCCCGGGACAGGGGGAGACCGGGGAGCTGTTTTTT
cdr3_aa: CASSSPGQGETGELFF

d_call: -
j_call: TRBJ2-7
v_call: TRBV2
clone_size: -
cdr3_nt: TGTGCCAGCCACAGCGACTCCTACGAGCAGTACTTC
cdr3_aa: CASHSDSYEQYF

d_call: -
j_call: TRBJ2-3
v_call: TRBV14
clone_size: -
cdr3_nt: TGTGCCAGCAGCCAAGTATCCGATACGCAGTATTTT
cdr3_aa: CASSQVSDTQYF

d_call: -
j_call: TRBJ2-7
v_call: TRBV5-4
clone_size: -
cdr3_nt: TGTGCCAGCAGCACGTCTATCGGGAGATCGAACGAGCAGTACTTC
cdr3_aa: CASSTSIGRSNEQYF

d_call: TRBD2
j_call: TRBJ2-5
v_call: TRBV4-1
clone_size: -
cdr3_nt: TGCGCCAGCAGTTACGGCGGCCTAGCGGGAGTGGAGACCCAGTACTTC
cdr3_aa: CASSYGGLAGVETQYF

d_call: TRBD1
j_call: TRBJ2-5
v_call: TRBV29-1
clone_size: few
cdr3_nt: TGCAGCGTTGGGACAGGGGACACCCCCTGGGAGACCCAGTACTTC
cdr3_aa: CSVGTGDTPWETQYF

d_call: -
j_call: TRBJ1-5
v_call: TRBV2
clone_size: few
cdr3_nt: TGTGCCAGCAGGTCAGACCATCTTAGCAATCAGCCCCAGCATTTT
cdr3_aa: CASRSDHLSNQPQHF

d_call: -
j_call: TRBJ2-5
v_call: TRBV7-2
clone_size: few
cdr3_nt: TGTGCCAGCAGCCCCCATCTTCGAACAGAGGAAGAGACCCAGTACTTC
cdr3_aa: CASSPHLRTEEETQYF

d_call: -
j_call: TRBJ2-7
v_call: TRBV28
clone_size: -
cdr3_nt: TGTGCCAGCAGTTCCTCGCACCAGACCTACGAGCAGTACTTC
cdr3_aa: CASSSSHQTYEQYF

d_call: -
j_call: TRBJ2-5
v_call: TRBV4-2
clone_size: few
cdr3_nt: TGTGCCAGCAGCCAAGCGGGGGACGCGGAGACCCAGTACTTC
cdr3_aa: CASSQAGDAETQYF

d_call: -
j_call: TRBJ2-7
v_call: TRBV5-6
clone_size: -
cdr3_nt: TGTGCCAGCAGCTTGTTCGGGGACGGCTACGAGCAGTACTTC
cdr3_aa: CASSLFGDGYEQYF

d_call: -
j_call: TRBJ1-5
v_call: TRBV6-6
clone_size: -
cdr3_nt: TGTGCCAGCACCTTCAGGGGAAGTTGGAATCAGCCCCAGCATTTT
cdr3_aa: CASTFRGSWNQPQHF

d_call: -
j_call: TRBJ1-5
v_call: TRBV18
clone_size: -
cdr3_nt: TGTGCCAGCTCACCCGTGGGGATGGGAAGCAATCAGCCCCAGCATTTT
cdr3_aa: CASSPVGMGSNQPQHF

d_call: -
j_call: TRBJ1-1
v_call: TRBV10-3
clone_size: many
cdr3_nt: TGTGCCAGCGACGGAGACACTGAAGCTTTCTTT
cdr3_aa: CASDGDTEAFF

d_call: -
j_call: TRBJ2-7
v_call: TRBV14
clone_size: few
cdr3_nt: TGTGCCAGCAGCCCCCCAGCGGGTATATACGAGCAGTACTTC
cdr3_aa: CASSPPAGIYEQYF

d_call: -
j_call: TRBJ1-1
v_call: TRBV11-2
clone_size: -
cdr3_nt: TGTGCCAGCAGCTTAATCCCATTCCTGAACACTGAAGCTTTCTTT
cdr3_aa: CASSLIPFLNTEAFF

d_call: -
j_call: TRBJ2-6
v_call: TRBV7-9
clone_size: -
cdr3_nt: TGTGCCAGCAGCTCCATCGGGGTGGGGGTGATGGCTGGGGCCAACGTCCTGACTTTC
cdr3_aa: CASSSIGVGVMAGANVLTF

d_call: TRBD1
j_call: TRBJ1-1
v_call: TRBV6-6
clone_size: -
cdr3_nt: TGTGCCAGCAGCAGACAGGGGGCAGGGCGCACTGAAGCTTTCTTT
cdr3_aa: CASSRQGAGRTEAFF

d_call: -
j_call: TRBJ1-1
v_call: TRBV7-2
clone_size: -
cdr3_nt: TGTGCCAGCAGCTTAGTTCGGGACCTAAACACTGAAGCTTTCTTT
cdr3_aa: CASSLVRDLNTEAFF

d_call: -
j_call: TRBJ2-7
v_call: TRBV4-3
clone_size: -
cdr3_nt: TGCGCCAGCAGCCAAGGGCCAGGGCCCCGCTACGAGCAGTACTTC
cdr3_aa: CASSQGPGPRYEQYF

d_call: -
j_call: TRBJ1-5
v_call: TRBV5-8
clone_size: -
cdr3_nt: TGTGCCAGCAGTTTTCGACAGGTTTCCAATCAGCCCCAGCATTTT
cdr3_aa: CASSFRQVSNQPQHF

d_call: -
j_call: TRBJ2-3
v_call: TRBV11-1
clone_size: few
cdr3_nt: TGTGCCAGCAGCTTAGGGACTATCAAGGGTACGCAGTATTTT
cdr3_aa: CASSLGTIKGTQYF

d_call: -
j_call: TRBJ2-1
v_call: TRBV5-8
clone_size: -
cdr3_nt: TGTGCCAGCAGCTTGTTGAATGAGCAGTTCTTC
cdr3_aa: CASSLLNEQFF

d_call: -
j_call: TRBJ1-1
v_call: TRBV6-5
clone_size: few
cdr3_nt: TGTGCCAGCAGTACGGACAGGAACACTGAAGCTTTCTTT
cdr3_aa: CASSTDRNTEAFF

d_call: TRBD1
j_call: TRBJ2-7
v_call: TRBV19
clone_size: few
cdr3_nt: TGTGCCAGTAGTAACCCGGGACAGACCTACGAGCAGTACTTC
cdr3_aa: CASSNPGQTYEQYF

d_call: TRBD1
j_call: TRBJ2-7
v_call: TRBV29-1
clone_size: few
cdr3_nt: TGCAGCGTGACTTTATGGGGACAGGAGGGCTACGAGCAGTACTTC
cdr3_aa: CSVTLWGQEGYEQYF

d_call: TRBD1
j_call: TRBJ1-1
v_call: TRBV7-9
clone_size: few
cdr3_nt: TGTGCCAGCAGCCCACTTTTGGGACAGCTTGACACTGAAGCTTTCTTT
cdr3_aa: CASSPLLGQLDTEAFF

d_call: -
j_call: TRBJ2-7
v_call: TRBV5-4
clone_size: -
cdr3_nt: TGTGCCAGCACCGTCGGCTCCGGACTGGGTGCCTACGAGCAGTACTTC
cdr3_aa: CASTVGSGLGAYEQYF

d_call: TRBD1
j_call: TRBJ1-6
v_call: TRBV6-5
clone_size: -
cdr3_nt: TGTGCCAGCAGTTACAGGCAGGGGGCGAGTTCACCCCTCCACTTT
cdr3_aa: CASSYRQGASSPLHF

d_call: TRBD1
j_call: TRBJ1-5
v_call: TRBV28
clone_size: few
cdr3_nt: TGTGCCAGCATCACCTCGCGTTGGGGACAGGGCAATCAGCCCCAGCATTTT
cdr3_aa: CASITSRWGQGNQPQHF

d_call: TRBD1
j_call: TRBJ1-5
v_call: TRBV6-6
clone_size: -
cdr3_nt: TGTGCCAGCAATGACAGGGGGCGAGAGCAGCCCCAGCATTTT
cdr3_aa: CASNDRGREQPQHF

d_call: -
j_call: TRBJ1-2
v_call: TRBV15
clone_size: -
cdr3_nt: TGTGCCACCAGCAGAGATAGGCAAACCTATGGCTACACCTTC
cdr3_aa: CATSRDRQTYGYTF

d_call: -
j_call: TRBJ1-1
v_call: TRBV29-1
clone_size: few
cdr3_nt: TGCAGCGTTGGGGGACTAGAGGGTCCCACTGAAGCTTTCTTT
cdr3_aa: CSVGGLEGPTEAFF

d_call: TRBD1
j_call: TRBJ1-3
v_call: TRBV4-2
clone_size: -
cdr3_nt: TGTGCCAGCAGCTTCGGACAGGGGAATGGTGGAAACACCATATATTTT
cdr3_aa: CASSFGQGNGGNTIYF

d_call: -
j_call: TRBJ1-1
v_call: TRBV18
clone_size: -
cdr3_nt: TGTGCCAGCTCACCCGGTAAGTCCACTGAAGCTTTCTTT
cdr3_aa: CASSPGKSTEAFF

d_call: -
j_call: TRBJ2-1
v_call: TRBV7-8
clone_size: -
cdr3_nt: TGTGCCAGCAGCTCGGACTTCAATGAGCAGTTCTTC
cdr3_aa: CASSSDFNEQFF

d_call: -
j_call: TRBJ2-7
v_call: TRBV18
clone_size: few
cdr3_nt: TGTGCCAGCTCACCACCGGGACTTGCCTACGAGCAGTACTTC
cdr3_aa: CASSPPGLAYEQYF

d_call: -
j_call: TRBJ1-3
v_call: TRBV7-2
clone_size: -
cdr3_nt: TGTGCCAGCAGTCTAGGGTCCGGATTTGGAAACACCATATATTTT
cdr3_aa: CASSLGSGFGNTIYF

d_call: -
j_call: TRBJ1-2
v_call: TRBV7-3
clone_size: -
cdr3_nt: TGTGCCAGCAGCTTATACCGTAACTATGGCTACACCTTC
cdr3_aa: CASSLYRNYGYTF

d_call: -
j_call: TRBJ1-1
v_call: TRBV7-9
clone_size: few
cdr3_nt: TGTGCCAGCAGCTTAGAGGGGGGCACTGAAGCTTTCTTT
cdr3_aa: CASSLEGGTEAFF

d_call: -
j_call: TRBJ2-5
v_call: TRBV4-2
clone_size: -
cdr3_nt: TGTGCCAGCAGCCAAGACCACCTCGCCCAGTACTTC
cdr3_aa: CASSQDHLAQYF

d_call: TRBD1
j_call: TRBJ1-2
v_call: TRBV28
clone_size: few
cdr3_nt: TGTGCCAGCTTTACTACAGGGGGCAGTGGCTATGGCTACACCTTC
cdr3_aa: CASFTTGGSGYGYTF

d_call: -
j_call: TRBJ2-1
v_call: TRBV6-1
clone_size: few
cdr3_nt: TGTGCCAGCAGTCACGGGATCCAATCCTACAATGAGCAGTTCTTC
cdr3_aa: CASSHGIQSYNEQFF

d_call: TRBD1
j_call: TRBJ2-7
v_call: TRBV6-5
clone_size: -
cdr3_nt: TGTGCCAGCACCCCTACCCCGGGACAGGGGATCGAGCAGTACTTC
cdr3_aa: CASTPTPGQGIEQYF

d_call: -
j_call: TRBJ2-2
v_call: TRBV5-1
clone_size: -
cdr3_nt: TGCGCCAGCAGCTTGGATCTTGCGAACACCGGGGAGCTGTTTTTT
cdr3_aa: CASSLDLANTGELFF

d_call: -
j_call: TRBJ1-4
v_call: TRBV18
clone_size: few
cdr3_nt: TGTGCCAGCTCACAGTCTCAGGGAGGAGGTGAAAAACTGTTTTTT
cdr3_aa: CASSQSQGGGEKLFF

d_call: -
j_call: TRBJ1-1
v_call: TRBV7-2
clone_size: few
cdr3_nt: TGTGCCAGCAGCTTAGTAGGGGCCTTTGAAGCTTTCTTT
cdr3_aa: CASSLVGAFEAFF

d_call: TRBD1
j_call: TRBJ1-2
v_call: TRBV5-6
clone_size: -
cdr3_nt: TGTGCCAGCAGGCACAGGGGGGATCACTATGGCTACACCTTC
cdr3_aa: CASRHRGDHYGYTF

d_call: -
j_call: TRBJ1-2
v_call: TRBV11-2
clone_size: -
cdr3_nt: TGTGCCAGCAGCTTGGTCTATGGCTACACCTTC
cdr3_aa: CASSLVYGYTF

d_call: TRBD1
j_call: TRBJ1-2
v_call: TRBV4-3
clone_size: few
cdr3_nt: TGCGCCAGCAGCCAAGGTGGGCCAGGGGGAATCAACTATGGCTACACCTTC
cdr3_aa: CASSQGGPGGINYGYTF

d_call: TRBD1
j_call: TRBJ2-1
v_call: TRBV7-3
clone_size: few
cdr3_nt: TGTGCCAGTCCCAACAGGACAGGTTCCTACAATGAGCAGTTCTTC
cdr3_aa: CASPNRTGSYNEQFF

d_call: -
j_call: TRBJ1-1
v_call: TRBV29-1
clone_size: few
cdr3_nt: TGCAGCGTTGTCCGGGGAGGTGCTGAAGCTTTCTTT
cdr3_aa: CSVVRGGAEAFF

d_call: -
j_call: TRBJ1-1
v_call: TRBV5-1
clone_size: -
cdr3_nt: TGCGCCAGCAGCTTGGAGATGAACACTGAAGCTTTCTTT
cdr3_aa: CASSLEMNTEAFF

d_call: -
j_call: TRBJ2-6
v_call: TRBV5-1
clone_size: -
cdr3_nt: TGCGCCAGCAGACAGGGAGGGTCTGGGGCCAACGTCCTGACTTTC
cdr3_aa: CASRQGGSGANVLTF

d_call: TRBD1
j_call: TRBJ1-1
v_call: TRBV28
clone_size: few
cdr3_nt: TGTGCCAGCAGACTCGGGACAGGGGTTACTGAAGCTTTCTTT
cdr3_aa: CASRLGTGVTEAFF